This entry lists 22 T cell receptor beta chains sequenced from one sample in a study of T-cell reconstitution after alpha-beta-depleted transplantation in children. Preparation of the TCRbeta library was carried out with unique molecular identifiers. From the PCR reads, TCRdb called clonotypes with MiXCR, one entry per CDR3 protein. The sample shows 70,000 to 95,000 distinct CDR3 sequences, 12% of them seen only once. The sample consisted of PBMCs from the stem cell graft donor, taken from the stem cell graft. The receptors originated from a human donor who donated a stem cell graft to a child with inherited bone marrow failure.

This clonotype was recorded many times. V usage is TRBV20-1 and J usage is TRBJ1-4; the D is unclear. Deletions cut 6 bases from V and 15 bases from J, with 23 bases between. CDR3 length: 13 amino acids. The germline V gene encodes CDR1 DFQATT and CDR2 SNEGSKA (reference sequence). The CDR3 loop is CSAGRREEKRVFF. The CDR3 DNA follows: TGCAGTGCGGGAAGGCGTGAGGAAAAAAGGGTGTTTTTT.

This clonotype was recorded many times. The chain links TRBV5-1 to TRBJ2-6; maybe TRBD1 (6 bases). With 0 bases removed from V and 2 bases from J, the gap between germline ends came to 12 bases. The CDR3 contains 17 residues. Germline CDR1 and CDR2: SGHRS and YFSETQ. The CDR3 nucleotides are TGCGCCAGCAGCTTGGACACAGGGTTTCCTGGGGCCAACGTCCTGACTTTC. This gives the protein CASSLDTGFPGANVLTF.

This rearrangement joins TRBV19 to TRBJ1-5; unclear D gene. The CDR3 sequence is 18 residues long. The germline gives CDR1 LNHDA, CDR2 SQIVND (reference sequence). V was cut by 3 bases and J by 2 bases, with 20 bases left in between. The DNA of the CDR3 is TGTGCCAGTAGTATTTGGGTAGGAGACACTGGGGGCAATCAGCCCCAGCATTTT. Translation gives CASSIWVGDTGGNQPQHF.

This clonotype was detected many times. The CDR3 DNA is TGTGCCAGTCTGGCGGGGGGTTCCTCCTACAATGAGCAGTTCTTC. Its translation is CASLAGGSSYNEQFF. This rearrangement joins TRBV6-1 to TRBJ2-1; TRBD2 aligns across 8 bases. V dropped 9 bases and J dropped 0; count of bases not matched to a gene: 7. This CDR3 spans 15 amino acids. Germline loops: CDR1 MNHNS, CDR2 SASEGT.

This clonotype was detected many times. The chain links TRBV7-2 to TRBJ1-5; TRBD1 is a possible D gene (5 bases). V lost 0 bases and J 11 bases, leaving 11 bases between the germline ends. In germline, CDR1 is SGHTA, CDR2 FQGNSA. The length of the CDR3 is 13 residues. This CDR3 is CASSLAGVESQHF. Written as DNA, the CDR3 is TGTGCCAGCAGCTTAGCGGGGGTGGAGTCCCAGCATTTT.

Many counts were recorded for this clonotype. The chain employs TRBV30 and TRBJ2-1; 13 bases are shared with TRBD2. Trimming removed 2 bases from V and 9 bases from J; junction bases left unmatched: 16. The CDR3 has 18 residues. Germline-derived CDR1 and CDR2 are GTSNPN and SVGIG (reference sequence). The CDR3 sequence is CAWSYGLAGDPRRGEQFF. The DNA for the CDR3 is TGTGCCTGGAGTTACGGACTAGCGGGAGACCCACGTCGGGGTGAGCAGTTCTTC.

There are many counts of this clonotype. The rearrangement joins TRBV20-1 to TRBJ1-3; 7 bases map to TRBD1. The CDR3 covers 15 residues. V gave up 1 base and J gave up 0 bases; unmatched junction bases: 3. CDR1 is DFQATT and CDR2 is SNEGSKA in the germline V gene (reference sequence). The CDR3 here is CSARAQGISGNTIYF. DNA for the CDR3: TGCAGTGCTAGAGCACAGGGGATCTCTGGAAACACCATATATTTT.

This clonotype occurred many times. The chain joins TRBV29-1 to TRBJ1-1; D is possibly TRBD1 (5 bases). There are 13 residues in the CDR3. Germline assignment: CDR1 SQVTM and CDR2 ANQGSEA. V was pared by 6 bases and J by 3 bases, with 14 bases between. DNA for the CDR3: TGCAGCGTGATTAATGGGGGTGACACTGAAGCTTTCTTT. Translated: CSVINGGDTEAFF.

This chain joins TRBV5-4 and TRBJ2-7; D is tentatively TRBD1 or TRBD2 (5 bases each). V was trimmed by 0 bases and J by 3 bases, leaving 10 bases between them. Germline loops: CDR1 SGHNT, CDR2 YYREEE (reference sequence). The CDR3 is made up of 14 amino acids. CDR3: CASSLEQDFYEQYF. The CDR3 nucleotides read TGTGCCAGCAGCTTGGAACAGGACTTCTACGAGCAGTACTTC.

This clonotype was seen at least ten times. This chain joins TRBV27 and TRBJ1-5, with TRBD1 identical over 10 bases. The junction had 9 bases not matched to a gene; V was cut back by 3 bases and J by 4 bases. CDR3 length: 17 residues. CDR1 is MNHEY and CDR2 is SMNVEV in the germline V gene (reference sequence). This chain's CDR3 is CASSFLLRGQGNQPQHF. In DNA, the CDR3 is TGTGCCAGCAGTTTTCTCCTTCGGGGACAGGGGAATCAGCCCCAGCATTTT.

This clonotype was observed at least ten times. The J gene is TRBJ2-5, the V gene TRBV5-1, with D perhaps TRBD2 (5 bases). CDR3 length: 15 amino acids. Germline CDR1 SGHRS, CDR2 YFSETQ. Trimming cost V 3 bases and J 2 bases, with 14 bases left between them. The CDR3 coding sequence is TGCGCCAGCAGCTCCCAGCGGAGCCTACAAGAGACCCAGTACTTC. Residues: CASSSQRSLQETQYF.

This clonotype was detected ten times or more. This chain links TRBV20-1 with TRBJ1-2; 10 bases map to TRBD1. Per germline, CDR1 DFQATT and CDR2 SNEGSKA (reference sequence). Trimming at V came to 5 bases and at J to 2 bases, leaving 11 bases not matched to a gene. CDR3 length: 16 residues. Here the CDR3 DNA reads TGCAGTGCTCGAAAATCTGGACAGGGGGGGAACTATGGCTACACCTTC. Amino acids: CSARKSGQGGNYGYTF.

This clonotype was recorded many times. V gene TRBV4-1 combines with J gene TRBJ1-2; TRBD1 might be the D (6 bases). The CDR3 has 15 amino acids. Germline V lookup: CDR1 MGHRA, CDR2 YSYEKL. V was cut by 5 bases and J by 4 bases, with 17 bases left in between. In DNA, the CDR3 is TGCGCCAGCAGCTTAAGGACAGACCCCGTCTATGGCTACACCTTC. Translating it yields CASSLRTDPVYGYTF.

The sample holds many counts of this clonotype. The rearrangement uses TRBV5-1 and TRBJ2-7; no clear D gene. The CDR3 length is 14 residues. The V end lost 4 bases, the J end lost 2 bases, and 13 bases lay between the germline ends. CDR1 and CDR2 from the germline V gene are SGHRS and YFSETQ. The CDR3 DNA reads as TGCGCCAGCAGCCTAACGGACGAGCCCTACGAGCAGTACTTC. Translation: CASSLTDEPYEQYF.

This clonotype was observed a handful of times. This chain links TRBV3-1 with TRBJ2-5, with 10 bases lining up with TRBD2. CDR3 size: 15 residues. V shed 4 bases and J 2 bases; nucleotides not matched to a gene: 4. From germline, CDR1 is LGHDT and CDR2 YNNKEL (reference sequence). Here the CDR3 reads CASSRSTSGQETQYF. In nucleotides, the CDR3 is TGTGCCAGCAGCCGATCGACTAGCGGGCAAGAGACCCAGTACTTC.

This clonotype was counted ten times or more. The chain combines TRBV7-2 with TRBJ2-7; D is unclear. From germline, CDR1 is SGHTA and CDR2 FQGNSA. The CDR3 extends over 17 amino acids. The ends were cut back, 1 base at V and 2 bases at J, with 18 bases in the middle. CDR3: CASSLVAGLMAPYEQYF. The CDR3 DNA sequence: TGTGCCAGCAGCTTAGTTGCCGGGTTAATGGCCCCCTACGAGCAGTACTTC.

This clonotype was recorded many times. The chain recombines TRBV18 with TRBJ1-2; TRBD1 might be the D (5 bases). Germline V gene data show CDR1 as KGHSH and CDR2 as LQKENI. The V and J ends lost 6 bases and 4 bases respectively, with 12 bases between them. This CDR3 comprises 13 residues. CDR3 loop: CASSSQGTYGYTF. The CDR3 DNA follows: TGTGCCAGCTCGAGTCAGGGAACCTATGGCTACACCTTC.

This clonotype was picked up many times. V usage is TRBV6-5 and J usage is TRBJ2-3, with 9 bases aligning to TRBD2. This CDR3 is built from 15 residues. V lost 0 bases to trimming and J lost 4 bases; unmatched junction nucleotides: 2. Germline V gene data show CDR1 as MNHEY and CDR2 as SVGAGI. This chain's CDR3 is CASSYSAGGSDTQYF. CDR3 nucleotide sequence: TGTGCCAGCAGTTACTCGGCGGGAGGGTCAGATACGCAGTATTTT.

This clonotype showed up many times. The V call is TRBV18, the J call TRBJ2-7; 8 bases are shared with TRBD2. The CDR3 runs to 15 residues. Germline V gives CDR1 KGHSH, CDR2 LQKENI. V was clipped by 0 bases and J by 5 bases; unmatched bases: 6. CDR3 coding DNA: TGTGCCAGCTCACCACCGGCGGGAGGTCGCCACGAGCAGTACTTC. The encoded protein is CASSPPAGGRHEQYF.

This clonotype has ten or more counts. The rearrangement uses TRBV29-1 and TRBJ1-5; the D is unclear. Germline assignment: CDR1 SQVTM and CDR2 ANQGSEA. CDR3 length: 9 residues. V was cut by 7 bases and J by 9 bases, with 7 bases left in between. The CDR3 sequence is CSGRLPQHF. DNA for the CDR3: TGCAGCGGGCGGTTGCCCCAGCATTTT. The full variable domain, in which reference TRBV29-1 and TRBJ1-5 provide the parts outside the CDR3, is SAVISQKPSRDICQRGTSLTIQCQVDSQVTMMFWYRQQPGQSLTLIATANQGSEATYESGFVIDKFPISRPNLTFSTLTVSNMSPEDSSIYLCSGRLPQHFGDGTRLSIL.

This clonotype was seen many times. The CDR3 DNA follows: TGTGCCAGCAGTTTTTCGGGCTTCGGCACAGGGCATATTGCCGGGGAGCTGTTTTTT. It translates to CASSFSGFGTGHIAGELFF. The rearrangement links TRBV28 to TRBJ2-2; D perhaps matches TRBD1 (6 bases). The germline gives CDR1 MDHEN, CDR2 SYDVKM. V gave up 3 bases and J gave up 6 bases, with 26 bases separating them. The CDR3 consists of 19 residues.

This clonotype was recorded at least ten times. The chain couples TRBV11-2 to TRBJ2-3; 7 bases fit TRBD2. This CDR3 has 15 residues. V shed 2 bases, J shed 4 bases, and the junction held 6 bases outside the gene matches. Germline V gene sequence: CDR1 SGHAT, CDR2 FQNNGV. The CDR3 protein is CASSLRGGNADTQYF. CDR3 bases: TGTGCCAGCAGCTTACGGGGAGGGAATGCAGATACGCAGTATTTT.